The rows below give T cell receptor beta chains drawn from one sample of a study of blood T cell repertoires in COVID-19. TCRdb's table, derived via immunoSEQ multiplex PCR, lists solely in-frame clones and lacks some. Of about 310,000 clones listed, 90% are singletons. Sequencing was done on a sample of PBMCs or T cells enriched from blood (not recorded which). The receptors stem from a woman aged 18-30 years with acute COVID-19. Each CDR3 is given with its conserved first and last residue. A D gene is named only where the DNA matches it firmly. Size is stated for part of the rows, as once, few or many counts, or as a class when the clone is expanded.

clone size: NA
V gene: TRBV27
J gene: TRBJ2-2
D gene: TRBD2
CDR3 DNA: TGTGCCAGCAGCCAGGGACTAGCGGCTAACACCGGGGAGCTGTTTTTT
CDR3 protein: CASSQGLAANTGELFF

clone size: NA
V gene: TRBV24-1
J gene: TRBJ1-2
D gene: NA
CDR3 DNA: TGTGCCACCAGATCGATTGGGGCCGGCTATGGCTACACCTTC
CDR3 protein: CATRSIGAGYGYTF

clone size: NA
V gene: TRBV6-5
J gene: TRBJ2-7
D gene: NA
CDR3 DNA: TGTGCCAGCAGTTACCCCGGACAGGGAGGGCTCTACGAGCAGTACTTC
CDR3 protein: CASSYPGQGGLYEQYF

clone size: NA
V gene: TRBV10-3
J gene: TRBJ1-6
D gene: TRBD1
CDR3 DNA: TGTGCCATCAGACCCGGGACAGGGAGGAATTCACCCCTCCACTTT
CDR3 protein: CAIRPGTGRNSPLHF

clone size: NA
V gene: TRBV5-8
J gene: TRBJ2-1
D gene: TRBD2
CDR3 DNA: TGTGCCAGCAGCTCCTCACGCGCGGGAGGGCCGGGCGGCAATGAGCAGTTCTTC
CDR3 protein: CASSSSRAGGPGGNEQFF

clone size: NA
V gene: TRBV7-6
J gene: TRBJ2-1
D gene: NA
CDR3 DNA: TGTGCCAGCAGCTTAGCCGGCGGCTACTCCTACAATGAGCAGTTCTTC
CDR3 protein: CASSLAGGYSYNEQFF

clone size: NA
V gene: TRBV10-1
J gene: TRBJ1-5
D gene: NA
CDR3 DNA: TGCGCCAGCAGTGAGACAGTAAATCAGCCCCAGCATTTT
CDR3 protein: CASSETVNQPQHF

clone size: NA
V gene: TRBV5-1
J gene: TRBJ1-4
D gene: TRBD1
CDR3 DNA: TGCGCCAGCAGCTTGGCCGAGGACGGGACAGGAAAACTGTTTTTT
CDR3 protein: CASSLAEDGTGKLFF

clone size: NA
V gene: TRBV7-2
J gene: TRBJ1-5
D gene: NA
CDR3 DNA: TGTGCCAGCAGCCCCCGGGGAGGGGGGGTTAGCAATCAGCCCCAGCATTTT
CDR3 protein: CASSPRGGGVSNQPQHF

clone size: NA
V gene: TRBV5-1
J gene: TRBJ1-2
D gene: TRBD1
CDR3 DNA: TGCGCCAGCAGCTCGGAAACCGGGACAGGGACAGGCTACACCTTC
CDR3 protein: CASSSETGTGTGYTF

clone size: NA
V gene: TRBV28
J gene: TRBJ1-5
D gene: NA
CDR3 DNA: TGTGCCAGCAGTTTGGGGCAGCCAAATCAGCCCCAGCATTTT
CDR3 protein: CASSLGQPNQPQHF

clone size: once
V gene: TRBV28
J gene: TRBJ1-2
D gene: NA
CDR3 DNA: TGTGCCCTCGGAGGACAGCCCCTGGGAGGCTACACCTTC
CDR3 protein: CALGGQPLGGYTF

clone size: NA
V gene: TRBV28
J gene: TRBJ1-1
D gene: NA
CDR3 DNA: TGTGCCAGACTACAGGGCCCAACGAACACTGAAGCTTTCTTT
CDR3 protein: CARLQGPTNTEAFF

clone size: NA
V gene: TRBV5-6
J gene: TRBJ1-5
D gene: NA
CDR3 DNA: TGTGCCAGCAGCTTTGGACGGGGGGACCAGCCCCAGCATTTT
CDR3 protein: CASSFGRGDQPQHF